The 5 T cell receptor beta chains given below trace back to one sample, sequenced in a study of patients and donors after allogeneic stem cell transplantation. Each CDR3 protein gets one entry after TCRdb re-called the RT-PCR reads with MiXCR. The sample shows approximately 210,000 distinct CDR3 sequences, 41% of them seen only once. Specimen: blood, either unsorted or a sorted T cell fraction (not recorded which). All receptors derive from a human donor who was either an allogeneic HSCT recipient or a stem cell or donor lymphocyte infusion donor (not recorded which). It is not recorded whose cells these are; they may come from a transplant donor.

CDR3 nucleotides: TGTGCCAGCAGCCGGACAGGGGTCATGAACACTGAAGCTTTCTTT. Its protein product is CASSRTGVMNTEAFF. This rearrangement joins TRBV7-9 to TRBJ1-1; 9 bases match TRBD1. Germline trimming cut 5 bases from V and 0 bases from J; bases unmatched to any gene: 4. Germline V CDR1 and CDR2: SEHNR, FQNEAQ (reference sequence). CDR3 length: 15 amino acids.

A few counts support this clonotype. The chain couples TRBV9 to TRBJ1-1, with TRBD1 as a possible D gene (5 bases). V lost 0 bases and J lost 0, with 12 bases in between. Looked up from germline, CDR1 is SGDLS and CDR2 is YYNGEE. The CDR3 is 16 residues long. The CDR3 protein is CASSVEAGPMNTEAFF. Written as DNA, the CDR3 is TGTGCCAGCAGCGTAGAGGCAGGGCCGATGAACACTGAAGCTTTCTTT.

This chain connects TRBV13 to TRBJ2-7; 9 bases align to TRBD2. The CDR3 spans 14 residues. Germline V gene sequence: CDR1 PRHDT, CDR2 FYEKMQ (reference sequence). Trimming cost V 6 bases and J 3 bases; bases outside gene matches: 6. As DNA, the CDR3 is TGTGCCAGCAGTGATCAGCGGGGGGACTACGAGCAGTACTTC. Translated, it gives CASSDQRGDYEQYF.

The chain combines TRBV20-1 with TRBJ2-1; 9 bases agree with TRBD2. After removal of 6 bases from V and 4 bases from J, the junction contained 7 bases not matched to a gene. Germline V gives CDR1 DFQATT, CDR2 SNEGSKA (reference sequence). The CDR3 is 14 residues long. The DNA for the CDR3 is TGCAGTGCCACCGGGACTAGCAGTTACAATGAGCAGTTCTTC. This translates into CSATGTSSYNEQFF.

This clonotype has more than one count but fewer than ten. The chain is built from TRBV6-2 or TRBV6-3 and TRBJ1-2, with D possibly matching TRBD1 (5 bases). Germline V gene sequence: CDR1 MNHEY, CDR2 SVGEGT. The CDR3 has 16 residues. V gave up 4 bases and J gave up 1 base, with 16 bases separating them. CDR3 residues: CASSSGIRQINYGYTF. The CDR3 region has the DNA TGTGCCAGCAGTTCCGGAATCCGACAGATTAACTATGGCTACACCTTC.